This entry is about one T cell receptor beta chain. Antigen specificity is unknown. TCRdb's copy holds only in-frame clones and misses some; the assay was immunoSEQ multiplex PCR. Among about 160,000 clones listed, about 90% were seen once. Germline CDR1 and CDR2: SGHAT and FQNNGV. The CDR3 spans 13 residues. The ends were cut back, 5 bases at V and 3 bases at J, with 10 bases in the middle. These data belong to a study of T cell responses to AZD1222 COVID-19 vaccine. Findings and caveats of the study: Regions 160-218 and 743-854 held dominance among vaccine-associated CD4 TCRs, which spanned spike. Donors in the cohort were predominantly white British and more often female, and clonal diversity was possibly underestimated. Close to half of all spike-specific TCRs reportedly target regions of the variants that are unmutated.

The rearrangement uses TRBV11-2 and TRBJ1-2; a possible D gene is TRBD1 (5 bases). The sequences come from peripheral blood, collected on day 0 of MenACWY control vaccination. The source is an adult in good health. The CDR3 DNA is TGTGCCAGCAGCCCCCAGGGTTACTATGGCTACACCTTC. As protein: CASSPQGYYGYTF. The variable domain in full, with the rest retrieved from reference TRBV11-2 and TRBJ1-2, is EAGVAQSPRYKIIEKRQSVAFWCNPISGHATLYWYQQILGQGPKLLIQFQNNGVVDDSQLPKDRFSAERLKGVDSTLKIQPAKLEDSAVYLCASSPQGYYGYTFGSGTRLTVV.